These 27 T cell receptor beta chains were all obtained from the same sample, sequenced in a study of blood T cells in healthy people across ages. It was with a sample-barcoded 5' primer and a J-beta primer mix that a second PCR of about 6 to 12 cycles was run. TCRdb called the 5' RACE reads again in MiXCR, with one record for every CDR3 protein. The table includes hundreds of thousands of distinct CDR3 sequences, under 45% detected once. The sample taken for sequencing was blood. The receptors were sampled from a man aged 55-75 years in good health.

V gene TRBV6-2 or TRBV6-3 combines with J gene TRBJ2-7; 10 bases are shared with TRBD1. The CDR3 is 14 residues long. Trimming took 5 bases from V and 2 from J; bases not matched to a gene: 3. Looked up from germline, CDR1 is MNHEY and CDR2 is SVGEGT. Here the CDR3 reads CASSGDRGAYEQYF. Written as DNA, the CDR3 is TGTGCCAGCAGTGGGGACAGGGGCGCCTACGAGCAGTACTTC.

The chain uses TRBV6-2 or TRBV6-3 and TRBJ2-2, with 7 bases aligning to TRBD1. V shed 1 base, J shed 4 bases, and the junction held 9 bases outside the gene matches. Germline lookup yields CDR1 MNHEY and CDR2 SVGEGT. The CDR3 has 17 amino acids. This CDR3 reads CASSYWSLQGSTGELFF. As DNA, the CDR3 is TGTGCCAGCAGTTACTGGTCTCTACAGGGGTCCACCGGGGAGCTGTTTTTT.

V and J are TRBV20-1 and TRBJ2-7, with D tentatively TRBD1 (5 bases). The last part of the DNA fits TRBJ2-4 better; the J call may be wrong. Per the germline V gene, CDR1 is DFQATT and CDR2 is SNEGSKA (reference sequence). CDR3 length: 14 residues. The DNA of the CDR3 is TGCAGTGCTAGAGAAGGGGTGGGGCGGAACATTCAGTACTTC. This gives the protein CSAREGVGRNIQYF.

This clonotype was picked up a small number of times. This chain joins TRBV7-2 and TRBJ2-5, with D hard to call. The CDR3 has 12 residues. The germline V and J ends were trimmed by 1 base and 5 bases, with 5 bases remaining between them. Per germline, CDR1 SGHTA and CDR2 FQGNSA. The CDR3 coding sequence is TGTGCCAGCAGCTTAGGAATGGAGACCCAGTACTTC. This translates into CASSLGMETQYF.

The rearrangement joins TRBV5-1 to TRBJ1-1; TRBD1 might be the D (6 bases). V dropped 0 bases and J dropped 5 bases, with 11 bases sitting between them. Germline V gives CDR1 SGHRS, CDR2 YFSETQ. The CDR3 runs to 14 residues. CDR3 bases: TGCGCCAGCAGCTTGGCCGCTAGGGGGACTGAAGCTTTCTTT. Translation: CASSLAARGTEAFF.

The gene calls are TRBV7-9 and TRBJ2-1; TRBD2 might be the D (6 bases). The CDR3 contains 15 residues. Trimming took off 2 bases at V and 13 bases at J, with 21 bases between the two ends. Germline V CDR1 and CDR2: SEHNR, FQNEAQ (reference sequence). CDR3 in amino acids: CASSLTQTSRETQFF. CDR3 nucleotide sequence: TGTGCCAGCAGCTTAACCCAGACATCCCGGGAGACCCAGTTCTTC. Combining the CDR3 with reference TRBV7-9 and TRBJ2-1 gives the whole variable domain DTGVSQNPRHKITKRGQNVTFRCDPISEHNRLYWYRQTLGQGPEFLTYFQNEAQLEKSRLLSDRFSAERPKGSFSTLEIQRTEQGDSAMYLCASSLTQTSRETQFFGPGTRLTVL.

The rearrangement links TRBV5-6 to TRBJ2-1; 8 nucleotides match TRBD1. J lost 7 bases, V lost 0 bases, and 0 bases had no gene match. The CDR3 is made up of 13 amino acids. From germline, CDR1 is SGHDT and CDR2 YYEEEE. The CDR3, as DNA: TGTGCCAGCAGCTTGGGGGACAGGAATGAGCAGTTCTTC. Translating it yields CASSLGDRNEQFF.

J is TRBJ1-2 and V is TRBV20-1; 9 nucleotides agree with TRBD1. Germline V gene sequence: CDR1 DFQATT, CDR2 SNEGSKA (reference sequence). The CDR3 has 12 residues. The CDR3 sequence: CSRQGGNYGYTF. The CDR3 nucleotides read TGCAGCCGACAGGGGGGTAACTATGGCTACACCTTC.

The V and J genes are TRBV25-1 and TRBJ2-7; D is tentatively TRBD1 or TRBD2 (6 bases each). The CDR3 contains 15 residues. CDR1 and CDR2 from the germline V gene are MGHDK and SYGVNS. Trimming took off 0 bases at V and 3 bases at J, with 12 bases between the two ends. Written as DNA, the CDR3 is TGTGCCAGCAGTGAATACAGGAGGGGGGTCTACGAGCAGTACTTC. It codes for CASSEYRRGVYEQYF.

The rearrangement links TRBV20-1 to TRBJ2-3; the D gene is possibly TRBD2 (6 bases). Germline V gene lookup returns CDR1 DFQATT and CDR2 SNEGSKA (reference sequence). The V end lost 4 bases, the J end lost 0 bases, and 11 bases lay between the germline ends. The CDR3 totals 14 residues. This chain's CDR3 is CSATTRDSTDTQYF. The DNA for the CDR3 is TGCAGTGCTACGACTAGAGATAGCACAGATACGCAGTATTTT.

The chain joins TRBV7-2 to TRBJ2-1, with TRBD2 identical over 13 bases. CDR1 SGHTA and CDR2 FQGNSA come from the germline V gene. Trimming removed 1 base from V and 3 bases from J; junction bases left unmatched: 6. The CDR3 contains 18 residues. CDR3 nucleotide sequence: TGTGCCAGCAGCTTAGGGCTCGGACTAGCGGGGGTCTACAATGAGCAGTTCTTC. Residues: CASSLGLGLAGVYNEQFF.

V gene TRBV29-1 combines with J gene TRBJ1-1; no clear D gene. Germline CDR1 and CDR2: SQVTM and ANQGSEA. The CDR3 totals 14 residues. The ends were cut back, 3 bases at V and 6 bases at J, with 17 bases in the middle. The CDR3 DNA reads TGCAGCGTTGATGTCGTCGACTTACATGCTGAAGCTTTCTTT. It is translated as CSVDVVDLHAEAFF.

The chain employs TRBV2 and TRBJ2-7, with TRBD2 matching 7 bases. The CDR3 contains 13 residues. The J segment lost 2 bases and the V segment lost 7 bases, leaving 5 bases of the junction unmatched. The germline gives CDR1 SNHLY, CDR2 FYNNEI. DNA for the CDR3: TGTGCCAGCAATCCGGGGAGGGCCTACGAGCAGTACTTC. Translation gives CASNPGRAYEQYF.

This clonotype was seen more than once but under ten times. This chain connects TRBV4-3 to TRBJ2-4, with 9 nucleotides matching TRBD1. The CDR3 length is 16 residues. CDR1 is LGHNA and CDR2 is YSLEER in the germline V gene. J lost 4 bases, V lost 0 bases, and 4 bases had no gene match. CDR3: CASSQDGTGSKNIQYF. The CDR3, as DNA: TGCGCCAGCAGCCAAGATGGGACAGGGTCAAAAAACATTCAGTACTTC.

V gene TRBV6-5 combines with J gene TRBJ1-5; D not resolved. V lost 6 bases to trimming and J lost 9 bases, with 15 bases between them. The CDR3 is made up of 13 amino acids. CDR1 and CDR2 from the germline V gene are MNHEY and SVGAGI. CDR3 bases: TGTGCCAGCAGCCCCGGAGCCCCCGGGCCCCAGCATTTT. Translation gives CASSPGAPGPQHF.

The rearrangement joins TRBV6-2 or TRBV6-3 to TRBJ1-2; D gene ambiguous. Trimming took off 6 bases at V and 5 bases at J, with 13 bases between the two ends. CDR1 and CDR2 (germline): MNHEY, SVGEGT. The CDR3 totals 13 residues. The CDR3 region is CASRESVTYGYTF. DNA of the CDR3: TGTGCCAGCAGGGAGAGCGTGACTTATGGCTACACCTTC.

This clonotype was observed a few times. The CDR3 DNA follows: TGCGCCAGCAGCGGGGTATCTGGGGCCAACGTCCTGACTTTC. The encoded protein is CASSGVSGANVLTF. This sequence joins TRBV5-1 and TRBJ2-6, with D unresolved. The germline V gene has CDR1 SGHRS and CDR2 YFSETQ. Trimming removed 4 bases at V and 1 base at J, with 6 bases between. The CDR3 contains 14 residues.

For this clonotype: The junction and the germline gene differ at one end; a read error may be behind it. V gene TRBV27 combines with J gene TRBJ2-7, with a tentative D call TRBD1 (6 bases). Germline V CDR1 and CDR2: MNHEY, SMNVEV (reference sequence). This CDR3 is 14 amino acids long. CDR3 coding DNA: TGTGCCAGCAGTTTCGGACAGAGCTCCTACGGGCAGTACTTC. Its protein product is CASSFGQSSYGQYF.

The V and J genes are TRBV30 and TRBJ2-1; possibly TRBD1 or TRBD2 for D (6 bases each). Germline CDR1 reads GTSNPN; CDR2 reads SVGIG (reference sequence). There are 14 residues in the CDR3. The V gene lost 8 bases and the J gene lost 4 bases, with 18 bases spanning the gap. CDR3 sequence: CAGTEGGIYNEQFF. DNA for the CDR3: TGTGCCGGGACGGAGGGGGGAATATACAATGAGCAGTTCTTC.

This clonotype was seen just once. The J gene is TRBJ1-1, the V gene TRBV7-9; D not resolved. Between the trimmed V and J ends, which lost 1 base and 10 bases, there was a span of 4 bases. This CDR3 contains 10 residues. Germline-derived CDR1 and CDR2 are SEHNR and FQNEAQ (reference sequence). The CDR3 sequence: CASSLETAFF. The CDR3 DNA follows: TGTGCCAGCAGCTTAGAGACAGCTTTCTTT.

This sequence joins TRBV20-1 and TRBJ2-5; TRBD2 might be the D (5 bases). The CDR3 spans 14 residues. The germline CDR1 and CDR2 sequences are DFQATT and SNEGSKA (reference sequence). The CDR3 nucleotides read TGCAGCTCACCGGGGTTACGAGGGCAAGAGACCCAGTACTTC. This sequence encodes CSSPGLRGQETQYF.

This clonotype was recorded a few times. J is TRBJ2-5 and V is TRBV4-3; TRBD1 or TRBD2 may be the D gene (5 bases each). Trimming shortened V by 0 bases and J by 4 bases, and 9 bases separated the two germline ends. Germline loops: CDR1 LGHNA, CDR2 YSLEER. The CDR3 is 14 residues long. CDR3 coding DNA: TGCGCCAGCAGCCAAGATCCCGGGGCAGAGACCCAGTACTTC. It yields the protein CASSQDPGAETQYF.

Details on this clonotype: The junction does not match germline at one end; this may be a read error. V is TRBV12-3 or TRBV12-4 and J is TRBJ1-2; possible D gene TRBD1, 6 bases. This CDR3 has 16 amino acids. This chain's CDR3 is CVSSSPGQGIDYGYTF. CDR3 DNA sequence: TGTGTCAGCAGTTCCCCCGGGCAGGGGATCGACTATGGCTACACCTTC.

The gene calls are TRBV5-6 and TRBJ1-6; TRBD1 might be the D (6 bases). Germline values: CDR1 SGHDT, CDR2 YYEEEE. The CDR3 has 18 residues. Trimming cost V 4 bases and J 10 bases, with 27 bases left between them. This chain's CDR3 is CASSPNGAGVFSVSPLHF. DNA of the CDR3: TGTGCCAGCAGCCCCAACGGCGCAGGGGTTTTCTCTGTGTCACCCCTCCACTTT.

The rearrangement links TRBV6-1 to TRBJ2-5, with 12 bases fitting TRBD2. The CDR3 loop spans 16 amino acids. The J segment lost 1 base and the V segment lost 4 bases, leaving 4 bases of the junction unmatched. Germline V gene lookup returns CDR1 MNHNS and CDR2 SASEGT. CDR3 protein: CASSVLAGGTQETQYF. The CDR3 coding sequence is TGTGCCAGCAGTGTACTAGCGGGGGGCACCCAAGAGACCCAGTACTTC.

The V and J genes are TRBV9 and TRBJ2-6, with unresolved D. Trimming took off 3 bases at V and 5 bases at J, with 9 bases between the two ends. CDR1 SGDLS and CDR2 YYNGEE come from the germline V gene. This CDR3 is built from 14 residues. The CDR3, as DNA: TGTGCCAGCAGCGACCCCAGCCGGGCCAACGTCCTGACTTTC. This gives the protein CASSDPSRANVLTF.

A few counts support this clonotype. V is TRBV7-9 and J is TRBJ1-5; D remains ambiguous. Germline V gene data show CDR1 as SEHNR and CDR2 as FQNEAQ (reference sequence). V lost 1 base, J lost 8 bases, and 6 bases lay in between. The CDR3 is 12 amino acids. CDR3 DNA: TGTGCCAGCAGCTTAGGGGTGGAGCCCCAGCATTTT. It specifies CASSLGVEPQHF. Full variable domain (missing parts from reference TRBV7-9 and TRBJ1-5): DTGVSQNPRHKITKRGQNVTFRCDPISEHNRLYWYRQTLGQGPEFLTYFQNEAQLEKSRLLSDRFSAERPKGSFSTLEIQRTEQGDSAMYLCASSLGVEPQHFGDGTRLSIL.